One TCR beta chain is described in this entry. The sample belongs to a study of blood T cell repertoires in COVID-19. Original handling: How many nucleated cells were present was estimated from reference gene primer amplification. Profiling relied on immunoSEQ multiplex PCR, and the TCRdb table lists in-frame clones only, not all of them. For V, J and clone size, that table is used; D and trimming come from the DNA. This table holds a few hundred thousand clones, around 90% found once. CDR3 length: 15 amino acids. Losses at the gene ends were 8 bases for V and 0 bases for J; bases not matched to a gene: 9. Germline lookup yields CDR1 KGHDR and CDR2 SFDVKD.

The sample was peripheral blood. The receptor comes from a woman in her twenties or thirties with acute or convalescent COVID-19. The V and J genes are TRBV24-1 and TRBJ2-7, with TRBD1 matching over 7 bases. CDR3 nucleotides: TGTGCCACCAAGCACCGGGACAGTGACTCCTACGAGCAGTACTTC. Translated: CATKHRDSDSYEQYF.